The 32 T cell receptor beta chains in this list originate from one sample, sequenced in a study of control samples from healthy donors and cancer patients. Assay used: immunoSEQ multiplex PCR; TCRdb lists only in-frame clones, some missing. The repertoire holds some 150,000 clones, with approximately 94% as singletons. Sequences were obtained from PBMCs. All receptors come from a man between 60 and 75 years old with colorectal cancer.

This chain links TRBV5-4 with TRBJ1-2; 8 bases agree with TRBD1. V shed 4 bases and J 5 bases; nucleotides not matched to a gene: 13. The CDR3 covers 16 residues. Germline loops: CDR1 SGHNT, CDR2 YYREEE (reference sequence). The CDR3 sequence is CASSHPTTGGAYGYTF. The CDR3 bases are TGTGCCAGCAGCCACCCCACCACAGGGGGAGCATATGGCTACACCTTC.

The chain is built from TRBV5-1 and TRBJ2-3; D ambiguous. Germline loops: CDR1 SGHRS, CDR2 YFSETQ. V was shortened by 4 bases and J by 1 base, with 7 bases between the two germline ends. CDR3 length equals 13 residues. The CDR3 reads CASSQIRTDTQYF. The CDR3 DNA is TGCGCCAGCAGCCAGATACGCACAGATACGCAGTATTTT.

Turning to this clone: The sample carries other DNA sequences with the same CDR3. The chain is built from TRBV6-5 and TRBJ1-2; D perhaps matches TRBD1 (5 bases). The CDR3 covers 14 residues. Trimming shortened V by 0 bases and J by 8 bases, and 13 bases separated the two germline ends. Germline CDR1 is MNHEY and CDR2 is SVGAGI. The CDR3 DNA reads TGTGCCAGCAGTTACTCGAGGGGCAAGGGGGGCTACACCTTC. This codes for CASSYSRGKGGYTF.

The V call is TRBV18, the J call TRBJ2-7; 9 nucleotides agree with TRBD1. Germline loops: CDR1 KGHSH, CDR2 LQKENI. The CDR3 spans 15 residues. With 2 bases clipped from V and 3 bases from J, the junction kept 5 bases outside the gene matches. CDR3 region: CASSPGTGRIYEQYF. Here the CDR3 DNA reads TGTGCCAGCTCACCAGGGACAGGGAGAATCTACGAGCAGTACTTC.

This rearrangement joins TRBV5-8 to TRBJ1-2; the D is unclear. Trimming pared 3 bases from V and 8 bases from J, leaving 14 bases between. The V gene's germline CDR1 is SGHTS and CDR2 YDEGEE. The CDR3 covers 13 residues. DNA for the CDR3: TGTGCCAGCAGCTCCGCCTCCGGGGAGGGCTACACCTTC. Translation: CASSSASGEGYTF.

This chain uses TRBV3-1 (or the pseudogene TRBV3-2) with TRBJ2-1; the match to TRBD2 covers 7 bases. This CDR3 region has 14 residues. Germline V gives CDR1 LGHDT, CDR2 YNNKEL (reference sequence). V gave up 8 bases and J gave up 4 bases; unmatched junction bases: 8. Written as DNA, the CDR3 is TGTGCCAGCGGGCAGCGGGGCCGATACAATGAGCAGTTCTTC. Protein: CASGQRGRYNEQFF.

With respect to this clone: The sample carries other DNA sequences with the same CDR3. The V call is TRBV19, the J call TRBJ1-1; no reliable D call. This CDR3 is built from 12 residues. CDR1 and CDR2 from the germline V gene are LNHDA and SQIVND (reference sequence). Trimming pared 3 bases from V and 4 bases from J, leaving 6 bases between. The CDR3 spells CASSIGPTEAFF. In DNA, the CDR3 is TGTGCCAGTAGTATCGGACCCACTGAAGCTTTCTTT.

The genes are TRBV7-2 and TRBJ2-5, with D perhaps assigned TRBD1 or TRBD2 (5 bases each). Trimming shortened V by 2 bases and J by 4 bases, and 11 bases separated the two germline ends. The germline V gene encodes CDR1 SGHTA and CDR2 FQGNSA. CDR3 length: 14 residues. The CDR3: CASSLQRGGETQYF. The CDR3 DNA reads TGTGCCAGCAGCTTACAACGGGGCGGAGAGACCCAGTACTTC.

The CDR3 region has the DNA TGTGCCAGCAGTTTATCGGGGGGGCTTAGCACAGATACGCAGTATTTT. Protein: CASSLSGGLSTDTQYF. V is TRBV27 and J is TRBJ2-3; a weak D match, TRBD2 (7 bases). The CDR3 totals 16 residues. Trimming left V 0 bases short and J 0 bases short, with 10 bases between. CDR1 is MNHEY and CDR2 is SMNVEV in the germline V gene (reference sequence).

The rearrangement joins TRBV6-5 to TRBJ1-1; D is unresolved. The CDR3 runs to 15 residues. V lost 7 bases, J lost 1 base, and 16 bases lay in between. Looked up from germline, CDR1 is MNHEY and CDR2 is SVGAGI. The CDR3 protein is CASNGRGGGNTEAFF. The CDR3 coding sequence is TGTGCCAGCAACGGACGCGGCGGAGGGAACACTGAAGCTTTCTTT.

The rearrangement links TRBV6-2 or TRBV6-3 to TRBJ2-6, with TRBD1 as a possible D gene (5 bases). The length of the CDR3 is 16 residues. Trimming removed 2 bases at V and 3 bases at J, with 11 bases between. Germline lookup yields CDR1 MNHEY and CDR2 SVGEGT. The DNA for the CDR3 is TGTGCCAGCAGTTACATAACAGGTCGTGGGGCCAACGTCCTGACTTTC. Protein sequence: CASSYITGRGANVLTF.

The V and J genes are TRBV5-4 and TRBJ2-4; 7 bases line up with TRBD1. CDR1 and CDR2 (germline): SGHNT, YYREEE (reference sequence). The CDR3 runs 13 residues. V was clipped by 2 bases and J by 6 bases; unmatched bases: 2. CDR3: CASSFTGANIQYF. Written as DNA, the CDR3 is TGTGCCAGCAGCTTTACAGGGGCAAACATTCAGTACTTC. The whole variable domain, remainder taken from reference TRBV5-4 and TRBJ2-4, is ETGVTQSPTHLIKTRGQQVTLRCSSQSGHNTVSWYQQALGQGPQFIFQYYREEENGRGNFPPRFSGLQFPNYSSELNVNALELDDSALYLCASSFTGANIQYFGAGTRLSVL.

J is TRBJ1-1 and V is TRBV6-5; a possible D gene is TRBD1 (6 bases). The CDR3 sequence is 13 residues long. Germline CDR1 reads MNHEY; CDR2 reads SVGAGI. V was pared by 5 bases and J by 4 bases, with 11 bases between. As DNA, the CDR3 is TGTGCCAGCAGTACAGGGATCGGCACTGAAGCTTTCTTT. It translates to CASSTGIGTEAFF.

The chain links TRBV11-2 to TRBJ2-1; D is unclear. Trimming took off 7 bases at V and 4 bases at J, with 5 bases between the two ends. The CDR3 contains 11 residues. Germline CDR1 SGHAT, CDR2 FQNNGV. The CDR3 sequence is CASTLYNEQFF. For the CDR3, the DNA is TGTGCCAGCACCCTGTACAATGAGCAGTTCTTC.

The V call is TRBV11-2, the J call TRBJ1-2; the match to TRBD1 covers 8 bases. Trimming cost V 5 bases and J 6 bases; bases outside gene matches: 8. CDR1 and CDR2 (germline): SGHAT, FQNNGV. The CDR3 covers 14 residues. CDR3 DNA sequence: TGTGCCAGCAGCCCACACACAGGGGGAGATGGCTACACCTTC. Its translation: CASSPHTGGDGYTF.

The chain links TRBV7-6 to TRBJ2-1; no clear D. Germline CDR1 and CDR2: SGHVS and FNYEAQ. V lost 5 bases and J lost 6, with 11 bases in between. The CDR3 has 13 amino acids. The CDR3 reads CASSLTTSNEQFF. The CDR3 nucleotides are TGTGCCAGCAGCCTGACGACCTCCAATGAGCAGTTCTTC.

V usage is TRBV12-3 or TRBV12-4 and J usage is TRBJ2-1; D call uncertain. The CDR3 runs to 11 residues. Trimming shortened V by 7 bases and J by 7 bases, and 8 bases separated the two germline ends. The CDR3 reads CASKSINEQFF. DNA for the CDR3: TGTGCCAGCAAGAGCATAAATGAGCAGTTCTTC.

This clone was picked up one time. This chain joins TRBV19 and TRBJ1-2; possible D gene TRBD1, 6 bases. In germline, CDR1 is LNHDA, CDR2 SQIVND (reference sequence). Deletions cut 4 bases from V and 2 bases from J, with 11 bases between. CDR3 length: 14 amino acids. The CDR3 loop reads CASSTRTENYGYTF. The CDR3 region has the DNA TGTGCCAGTAGTACCCGGACAGAGAACTATGGCTACACCTTC.

The rearrangement uses TRBV10-2 and TRBJ2-1, with D possibly being TRBD1 or TRBD2 (5 bases each). V was trimmed by 8 bases and J by 4 bases, leaving 6 bases between them. The germline V gene encodes CDR1 WSHSY and CDR2 SAAADI. The CDR3 is 11 amino acids. CDR3 protein: CASGGYNEQFF. The CDR3 DNA is TGCGCCAGCGGGGGTTACAATGAGCAGTTCTTC.

In this sample, this clone turned up once. The chain has TRBV28 and TRBJ1-3; D not resolved. V lost 6 bases and J lost 6, with 9 bases in between. CDR1 MDHEN and CDR2 SYDVKM come from the germline V gene. This CDR3 is 12 amino acids long. The CDR3 region is CASRGVENTIYF. The CDR3 DNA reads as TGTGCCAGCAGAGGAGTAGAAAACACCATATATTTT.

This clone was recorded once. The rearrangement uses TRBV5-1 and TRBJ2-5, with D hard to call. Germline-derived CDR1 and CDR2 are SGHRS and YFSETQ. Trimming stripped 0 bases from V and 4 bases from J, with 10 bases between. The CDR3 runs to 14 residues. Written as DNA, the CDR3 is TGCGCCAGCAGCTTGGAAACCCTCGGAGAGACCCAGTACTTC. Translation: CASSLETLGETQYF.

The J gene is TRBJ1-2, the V gene TRBV19; 7 bases agree with TRBD1. This CDR3 region has 14 residues. Germline loops: CDR1 LNHDA, CDR2 SQIVND (reference sequence). V shed 9 bases and J 3 bases; nucleotides not matched to a gene: 10. The CDR3 DNA reads as TGTGCCAGCCGGGCAACAGGGGACGACTATGGCTACACCTTC. It specifies CASRATGDDYGYTF.

The chain is built from TRBV9 and TRBJ2-1; D perhaps matches TRBD2 (7 bases). This CDR3 has 18 residues. From germline, CDR1 is SGDLS and CDR2 YYNGEE. V dropped 0 bases and J dropped 5 bases, with 21 bases sitting between them. The CDR3 loop is CASSVEGRAGTPNNEQFF. For the CDR3, the DNA is TGTGCCAGCAGCGTAGAAGGGAGGGCCGGGACACCAAACAATGAGCAGTTCTTC.

In its sample, this clone was seen once. V gene TRBV19 combines with J gene TRBJ2-3; 7 bases agree with TRBD2. Germline V gene sequence: CDR1 LNHDA, CDR2 SQIVND (reference sequence). The V segment lost 1 base and the J segment 2 bases; nucleotides outside the gene matches: 3. This CDR3 has 15 amino acids. Here the CDR3 reads CASSIASGVTDTQYF. In DNA form, the CDR3 reads TGTGCCAGTAGTATAGCCAGCGGGGTCACAGATACGCAGTATTTT.

V is TRBV5-6 and J is TRBJ2-7; D not certain. This CDR3 is 13 amino acids long. Germline-derived CDR1 and CDR2 are SGHDT and YYEEEE. V dropped 0 bases and J dropped 2 bases, with 6 bases sitting between them. Here the CDR3 reads CASSLGSAYEQYF. For the CDR3, the DNA is TGTGCCAGCAGCTTGGGGTCCGCCTACGAGCAGTACTTC.

This chain uses TRBV5-4 with TRBJ2-1; D is undetermined. The CDR3 covers 12 residues. Between the trimmed V and J ends, which lost 3 bases and 7 bases, there was a span of 8 bases. Germline CDR1 SGHNT, CDR2 YYREEE (reference sequence). The CDR3 sequence: CASSYDGNEQFF. The CDR3, as DNA: TGTGCCAGCAGCTACGACGGGAATGAGCAGTTCTTC. The full variable domain, rest sourced from reference TRBV5-4 and TRBJ2-1, is ETGVTQSPTHLIKTRGQQVTLRCSSQSGHNTVSWYQQALGQGPQFIFQYYREEENGRGNFPPRFSGLQFPNYSSELNVNALELDDSALYLCASSYDGNEQFFGPGTRLTVL.

The chain combines TRBV30 with TRBJ2-2; 7 bases match TRBD1. The CDR3 loop spans 15 amino acids. Trimming took 8 bases from V and 4 from J; bases not matched to a gene: 13. Looked up from germline, CDR1 is GTSNPN and CDR2 is SVGIG (reference sequence). The CDR3 here is CAGCRDSLSTGELFF. The CDR3 DNA sequence: TGTGCCGGATGCCGGGACAGCCTCTCCACCGGGGAGCTGTTTTTT.

The genes are TRBV3-1 (or the pseudogene TRBV3-2) and TRBJ2-1; D might be TRBD2 (5 bases). Per the germline V gene, CDR1 is LGHDT and CDR2 is YNNKEL (reference sequence). The length of the CDR3 is 15 residues. Trimming stripped 4 bases from V and 0 bases from J, with 10 bases between. CDR3 DNA sequence: TGTGCCAGCAGCCCGACGGGGAGCTCCTACAATGAGCAGTTCTTC. This gives the protein CASSPTGSSYNEQFF.

The chain couples TRBV5-1 to TRBJ2-5; D may match TRBD1 or TRBD2 (5 bases each). Trimming shortened V by 3 bases and J by 2 bases, and 11 bases separated the two germline ends. Germline V CDR1 and CDR2: SGHRS, YFSETQ. The CDR3 is made up of 14 amino acids. The chain's CDR3 is CASSSRGLQETQYF. CDR3 DNA sequence: TGCGCCAGCAGCTCCCGGGGCTTGCAAGAGACCCAGTACTTC.

The chain joins TRBV4-3 to TRBJ2-7, with 8 nucleotides matching TRBD2. J gave up 2 bases and V 4 bases, and 4 bases lay outside the gene matches. Germline V CDR1 and CDR2: LGHNA, YSLEER. The CDR3 runs to 14 residues. The CDR3 DNA follows: TGCGCCAGCAGCCCTGGGACTAGGGCCTACGAGCAGTACTTC. It yields the protein CASSPGTRAYEQYF.

The chain is built from TRBV15 and TRBJ1-1; D possibly corresponds to TRBD1 (5 bases). V lost 3 bases to trimming and J lost 1 base, with 15 bases between them. Looked up from germline, CDR1 is LNHNV and CDR2 is YYDKDF (reference sequence). This CDR3 comprises 16 residues. The CDR3 nucleotides read TGTGCCACCAGCAGTCTACCCCGGGGACGGAACACTGAAGCTTTCTTT. This gives the protein CATSSLPRGRNTEAFF.

The chain carries TRBV2 and TRBJ2-2, with 8 bases lining up with TRBD2. Trimming cost V 6 bases and J 1 base; bases outside gene matches: 13. This CDR3 has 18 residues. CDR1 and CDR2 (germline): SNHLY, FYNNEI. The CDR3 coding sequence is TGTGCCAGCAGGAGGGCGGGACTAGGGGACCGGAACACCGGGGAGCTGTTTTTT. The encoded protein is CASRRAGLGDRNTGELFF.